The entry below describes one T cell receptor (beta chain). The antigen remains undetermined. The data were taken from a study of metastatic and nonmetastatic thyroid tumors. Across the whole study: Both malignant and benign thyroid patients supplied peripheral blood and tumor or nodule tissue samples, across which the repertoires of these patients were then compared.

Thyroid surgery was performed in patients who had received no treatment beforehand. Study-wide findings and caveats: Reported TCR beta diversity, measured in blood and tumor, was significantly higher for malignant thyroid tumors than for benign nodules.

TCRdb called clones again from the PCR reads with MiXCR. The repertoire holds around 13,000 clones, with less than 25% as singletons. Looked up from germline, CDR1 is MNHNY and CDR2 is SVGAGI (reference sequence). With 0 bases removed from V and 7 bases from J, the gap between germline ends came to 16 bases. The CDR3 is 17 amino acids. The sequenced sample was blood. The sequence came from a female donor with papillary thyroid cancer or a benign thyroid nodule (not recorded which). Some clones in this sample may be carry-over from other donors' samples. The chain is built from TRBV6-6 and TRBJ1-6; D remains ambiguous. CDR3 nucleotide sequence: TGTGCCAGCAGTTACTCGGTTTCGTCCCCGAGGAATTCACCCCTCCACTTT. Translating gives CASSYSVSSPRNSPLHF.